By frequency in the sample, the clone carrying this T cell receptor beta chain is medium-sized. This CDR3 is also generated by other DNA sequences in the sample. The record originates from a study of T cells in localized non-small cell lung cancer. Clones were sequenced by immunoSEQ multiplex PCR, and TCRdb holds only the in-frame ones, with some missing. The data show 10,000 to 15,000 clones, more than 70% seen once. Sequences were derived from peripheral blood, sampled before any cancer treatment. The receptor was derived from a male donor aged 60 or over with stage III lung adenocarcinoma.

The CDR3 loop is CASSWGHKGGGLGNQPQHF. DNA of the CDR3: TGTGCCAGTAGTTGGGGGCATAAGGGGGGCGGGTTGGGCAATCAGCCCCAGCATTTT. The chain links TRBV19 to TRBJ1-5, with D perhaps matching TRBD1 (6 bases). Between the trimmed V and J ends, which lost 5 bases and 2 bases, there was a span of 25 bases. Germline-derived CDR1 and CDR2 are LNHDA and SQIVND (reference sequence). CDR3 length equals 19 residues. The whole variable domain, remainder taken from reference TRBV19 and TRBJ1-5, is DGGITQSPKYLFRKEGQNVTLSCEQNLNHDAMYWYRQDPGQGLRLIYYSQIVNDFQKGDIAEGYSVSREKKESFPLTVTSAQKNPTAFYLCASSWGHKGGGLGNQPQHFGDGTRLSIL.